The 31 T cell receptor beta chains reported below all come from one sample, sequenced in a study of T cells after yellow fever vaccination. From the 5' RACE reads, TCRdb called clonotypes with MiXCR, one entry per CDR3 protein. The repertoire holds hundreds of thousands of distinct CDR3 sequences, around an eighth seen once, with over 11% in the top ten. Sample: PBMCs, taken on the day of the yellow fever booster vaccination. The receptors were sampled from a man aged 25 to 40 who received the YFV17D yellow fever vaccine.

The chain joins TRBV18 to TRBJ2-7; D call uncertain. The CDR3 sequence is 14 residues long. Germline values: CDR1 KGHSH, CDR2 LQKENI. With 0 bases removed from V and 3 bases from J, the gap between germline ends came to 9 bases. The CDR3 region has the DNA TGTGCCAGCTCACCACCTTTCAGCAACTACGAGCAGTACTTC. Amino acid sequence: CASSPPFSNYEQYF. The variable domain in full, with the rest retrieved from reference TRBV18 and TRBJ2-7, is NAGVMQNPRHLVRRRGQEARLRCSPMKGHSHVYWYRQLPEEGLKFMVYLQKENIIDESGMPKERFSAEFPKEGPSILRIQQVVRGDSAAYFCASSPPFSNYEQYFGPGTRLTVT.

The CDR3: CASGRTGSHEQYF. CDR3 bases: TGTGCCAGCGGCCGGACAGGGTCCCACGAGCAGTACTTC. The rearrangement links TRBV6-2 or TRBV6-3 to TRBJ2-7; 8 positions agree with TRBD1. The length of the CDR3 is 13 residues. From germline, CDR1 is MNHEY and CDR2 SVGEGT. After removal of 8 bases from V and 5 bases from J, the junction contained 8 bases not matched to a gene.

Notes on this clonotype: A much bigger clone sits one base away, suggesting this may be a read error. The V and J genes are TRBV2 and TRBJ2-2; 7 bases line up with TRBD2. This CDR3 has 16 residues. Germline trimming cut 7 bases from V and 6 bases from J; bases unmatched to any gene: 14. CDR1 and CDR2 from the germline V gene are SNHLY and FYNNEI. Written as DNA, the CDR3 is TGTGCCAGCAATAAGCGAACGACTAGCTTATCCGGGGAGCTGTTTTTT. Protein sequence: CASNKRTTSLSGELFF.

The chain carries TRBV4-1 and TRBJ2-1; D gene uncertain. The CDR3 is 16 residues long. V dropped 0 bases and J dropped 0 bases, with 9 bases sitting between them. Germline lookup yields CDR1 MGHRA and CDR2 YSYEKL. The chain's CDR3 is CASSQDSRSSYNEQFF. The CDR3 DNA reads as TGCGCCAGCAGCCAAGATTCGAGGAGCTCCTACAATGAGCAGTTCTTC.

This clonotype was observed a few times. This rearrangement joins TRBV5-4 to TRBJ1-4; perhaps TRBD1 as D (5 bases). Trimming removed 7 bases at V and 3 bases at J, with 16 bases between. Germline CDR1 SGHNT, CDR2 YYREEE (reference sequence). This CDR3 has 15 residues. The CDR3 DNA sequence: TGTGCCAGCGGCTCGGGGGGAGGCTCTAATGAAAAACTGTTTTTT. As protein: CASGSGGGSNEKLFF.

In DNA form, the CDR3 reads TGTGCCAGCAGCTTACGAAGAACAGGGGGCGGGTCAGATACGCAGTATTTT. This codes for CASSLRRTGGGSDTQYF. This chain joins TRBV7-2 and TRBJ2-3; 9 nucleotides agree with TRBD1. CDR1 is SGHTA and CDR2 is FQGNSA in the germline V gene. Trimming at V came to 2 bases and at J to 4 bases, leaving 10 bases not matched to a gene. There are 17 residues in the CDR3. The variable domain in full, with the rest retrieved from reference TRBV7-2 and TRBJ2-3, is GAGVSQSPSNKVTEKGKDVELRCDPISGHTALYWYRQSLGQGLEFLIYFQGNSAPDKSGLPSDRFSAERTGGSVSTLTIQRTQQEDSAVYLCASSLRRTGGGSDTQYFGPGTRLTVL.

This clonotype was observed at least ten times. The chain joins TRBV7-2 to TRBJ2-7; 8 bases line up with TRBD2. J was trimmed by 3 bases and V by 5 bases; bases with no gene match: 15. CDR3 length: 17 residues. Germline V lookup: CDR1 SGHTA, CDR2 FQGNSA. The CDR3 sequence: CASSGATSARSFYEQYF. In nucleotides, the CDR3 is TGTGCCAGCAGCGGGGCGACTAGCGCCCGGAGCTTCTACGAGCAGTACTTC.

The rearrangement links TRBV11-2 to TRBJ2-3, with D perhaps matching TRBD1 (6 bases). This CDR3 spans 15 amino acids. The V end lost 5 bases, the J end lost 0 bases, and 12 bases lay between the germline ends. Germline CDR1 reads SGHAT; CDR2 reads FQNNGV. DNA of the CDR3: TGTGCCAGCAGCATAGGACAGTATAGCACAGATACGCAGTATTTT. It is translated as CASSIGQYSTDTQYF.

This clonotype was observed a handful of times. CDR3 nucleotides: TGTGCCAGCAGCACCACTACCTACAATGAGCAGTTCTTC. This encodes CASSTTTYNEQFF. The chain links TRBV7-3 to TRBJ2-1, with unresolved D. The V and J ends lost 5 bases and 2 bases respectively, with 7 bases between them. Germline V gives CDR1 SGHTA, CDR2 FQGTGA. The CDR3 loop spans 13 amino acids.

Only a few counts were recorded for this clonotype. V gene TRBV5-1 combines with J gene TRBJ1-4, with a possible D match to TRBD1 (5 bases). CDR1 SGHRS and CDR2 YFSETQ come from the germline V gene. V shed 2 bases and J shed 2 bases, with 7 bases lying between them. The CDR3 contains 14 residues. CDR3 coding DNA: TGCGCCAGCAGCTTCGGGGGTACTAATGAAAAACTGTTTTTT. Translation gives CASSFGGTNEKLFF.

This clonotype was counted only a few times. This chain joins TRBV5-1 and TRBJ2-1; no firm D call. Trimming took off 4 bases at V and 8 bases at J, with 16 bases between the two ends. Germline V gives CDR1 SGHRS, CDR2 YFSETQ. The CDR3 consists of 14 residues. For the CDR3, the DNA is TGCGCCAGCAGCCCTTGGACGGTCGAGGATGAGCAGTTCTTC. Protein sequence: CASSPWTVEDEQFF. Full variable domain (rest looked up from reference TRBV5-1 and TRBJ2-1): KAGVTQTPRYLIKTRGQQVTLSCSPISGHRSVSWYQQTPGQGLQFLFEYFSETQRNKGNFPGRFSGRQFSNSRSEMNVSTLELGDSALYLCASSPWTVEDEQFFGPGTRLTVL.

The sample holds a few counts of this clonotype. This chain joins TRBV9 and TRBJ2-7; perhaps TRBD2 as D (5 bases). Germline V gene data show CDR1 as SGDLS and CDR2 as YYNGEE. The length of the CDR3 is 15 residues. Trimming left V 0 bases short and J 0 bases short, with 10 bases between. The CDR3 sequence is CASSVATGSSYEQYF. The CDR3 DNA reads TGTGCCAGCAGCGTAGCTACGGGGAGCTCCTACGAGCAGTACTTC.

The chain uses TRBV7-3 and TRBJ1-1; TRBD1 matches 9 bases. Germline values: CDR1 SGHTA, CDR2 FQGTGA. Trimming removed 5 bases from V and 2 bases from J; junction bases left unmatched: 3. The CDR3 spans 14 residues. The CDR3 bases are TGTGCCAGCAGCGACAGGGGGGATAACACTGAAGCTTTCTTT. It translates to CASSDRGDNTEAFF.

The chain couples TRBV7-2 to TRBJ1-6; 7 bases fit TRBD1. V shed 3 bases and J 6 bases; nucleotides not matched to a gene: 2. The CDR3 is made up of 14 amino acids. The germline gives CDR1 SGHTA, CDR2 FQGNSA. In DNA form, the CDR3 reads TGTGCCAGCAGCTTTGGGACAGCTAATTCACCCCTCCACTTT. Its protein is CASSFGTANSPLHF.

This clonotype was seen more than once but under ten times. The chain uses TRBV6-1 and TRBJ1-2; weak D call: TRBD1 (5 bases). Germline V gene lookup returns CDR1 MNHNS and CDR2 SASEGT. This CDR3 contains 15 residues. Trimming took 5 bases from V and 8 from J, leaving 21 bases between them. The CDR3 DNA reads TGTGCCAGCAGTCCCCAGGAGCCCGGGACGGGCGGCTACACCTTC. Amino acid sequence: CASSPQEPGTGGYTF.

The chain recombines TRBV27 with TRBJ2-7, with TRBD2 as a possible D gene (5 bases). CDR1 is MNHEY and CDR2 is SMNVEV in the germline V gene (reference sequence). The CDR3 loop spans 13 amino acids. V lost 3 bases and J 7 bases, leaving 13 bases between the germline ends. The CDR3 nucleotides are TGTGCCAGCAGTTTGGTAGGTGAGCGGGAGCAGTACTTC. Translated: CASSLVGEREQYF.

This clonotype has only a few counts. The DNA for the CDR3 is TGCGCCAGCATCCCCGGTTCCTACTACGAGCAGTACTTC. Translating it yields CASIPGSYYEQYF. The chain carries TRBV5-1 and TRBJ2-7, with D uncertain. The CDR3 consists of 13 residues. Trimming cost V 6 bases and J 3 bases, with 13 bases left between them. Per the germline V gene, CDR1 is SGHRS and CDR2 is YFSETQ.

In this sample, this clonotype turned up a few times. The chain links TRBV5-4 to TRBJ1-1; perhaps TRBD1 as D (6 bases). In germline, CDR1 is SGHNT, CDR2 YYREEE (reference sequence). CDR3 length equals 14 residues. Trimming took off 3 bases at V and 3 bases at J, with 12 bases between the two ends. The CDR3 sequence: CASSSGTLYTEAFF. Written as DNA, the CDR3 is TGTGCCAGCAGCTCGGGGACACTTTACACTGAAGCTTTCTTT. The variable domain in full, with the rest retrieved from reference TRBV5-4 and TRBJ1-1, is ETGVTQSPTHLIKTRGQQVTLRCSSQSGHNTVSWYQQALGQGPQFIFQYYREEENGRGNFPPRFSGLQFPNYSSELNVNALELDDSALYLCASSSGTLYTEAFFGQGTRLTVV.

The chain combines TRBV7-2 with TRBJ1-4, with D tentatively TRBD1 (5 bases). Looked up from germline, CDR1 is SGHTA and CDR2 is FQGNSA. V lost 1 base to trimming and J lost 4 bases, with 10 bases between them. The CDR3 is made up of 15 amino acids. CDR3 protein: CASSLGGLINEKLFF. The DNA for the CDR3 is TGTGCCAGCAGCTTAGGGGGACTCATTAATGAAAAACTGTTTTTT.

The chain carries TRBV7-3 and TRBJ2-2; D is uncertain. The germline CDR1 and CDR2 sequences are SGHTA and FQGTGA. The V end lost 5 bases, the J end lost 4 bases, and 14 bases lay between the germline ends. CDR3 length: 15 amino acids. The CDR3 DNA follows: TGTGCCAGCAGCCCGCAAGGGTTGGGCACCGGGGAGCTGTTTTTT. It encodes CASSPQGLGTGELFF.

The chain recombines TRBV7-8 with TRBJ1-2; D not resolved. The CDR3 spans 13 residues. Germline V CDR1 and CDR2: SGHVS, FQNEAQ. V gave up 1 base and J gave up 4 bases, with 7 bases separating them. CDR3 residues: CASSLGVGYGYTF. In DNA form, the CDR3 reads TGTGCCAGCAGCTTAGGGGTCGGCTATGGCTACACCTTC.

This chain connects TRBV7-6 to TRBJ2-2; the D is unclear. CDR3 size: 13 residues. The germline V gene has CDR1 SGHVS and CDR2 FNYEAQ. V lost 2 bases and J lost 5, with 6 bases in between. The CDR3 coding sequence is TGTGCCAGCAGCTTAATGGGTACCGGGGAGCTGTTTTTT. This codes for CASSLMGTGELFF.

V is TRBV12-3 or TRBV12-4 and J is TRBJ2-2, with 11 nucleotides matching TRBD2. V gave up 6 bases and J gave up 7 bases; unmatched junction bases: 7. The CDR3 extends over 15 amino acids. The CDR3 region has the DNA TGTGCCAGCAGAATAGCGGGAGGGCCAGACGGGGAGCTGTTTTTT. Residues: CASRIAGGPDGELFF.

This clonotype was seen many times. The V call is TRBV7-9, the J call TRBJ2-5, with 7 bases identical to TRBD2. There are 15 residues in the CDR3. CDR1 and CDR2 (germline): SEHNR, FQNEAQ (reference sequence). The V and J ends lost 3 bases and 3 bases, in that order; junction bases with no gene match: 7. The CDR3 bases are TGTGCCAGCAGCTTGAGCGGGACCCTGGAAGAGACCCAGTACTTC. Translated, it gives CASSLSGTLEETQYF.

In its sample, this clonotype was seen many times. V is TRBV5-4 and J is TRBJ1-5; D remains unclear. Germline CDR1 is SGHNT and CDR2 is YYREEE (reference sequence). The CDR3 is 15 amino acids. Trimming took off 4 bases at V and 5 bases at J, with 16 bases between the two ends. In nucleotides, the CDR3 is TGTGCCAGCAGCCTTTATGGAGGGTGCGATCAGCCCCAGCATTTT. Amino acid sequence: CASSLYGGCDQPQHF.

This clonotype showed up just a few times. V is TRBV7-3 and J is TRBJ2-1; D is possibly TRBD2 (6 bases). Germline V gene lookup returns CDR1 SGHTA and CDR2 FQGTGA. The CDR3 totals 16 residues. The germline V and J ends were trimmed by 1 base and 7 bases, with 17 bases remaining between them. The CDR3 protein is CASSLIAGGNLNEQFF. CDR3 in DNA: TGTGCCAGCAGCTTAATTGCTGGGGGGAATTTAAATGAGCAGTTCTTC.

This chain connects TRBV7-8 to TRBJ1-6, with a weak D call TRBD1 (6 bases). Germline V gene lookup returns CDR1 SGHVS and CDR2 FQNEAQ. The V gene lost 0 bases and the J gene lost 10 bases, with 13 bases spanning the gap. The CDR3 has 15 residues. The CDR3 DNA reads TGTGCCAGCAGCTTAGCCTCGGGGGCAGGCTCACCCCTCCACTTT. It encodes CASSLASGAGSPLHF.

The table lists this clonotype with a few counts. The chain combines TRBV20-1 with TRBJ2-5, with TRBD1 as a possible D gene (5 bases). The CDR3 loop spans 13 amino acids. The germline gives CDR1 DFQATT, CDR2 SNEGSKA (reference sequence). V was pared by 0 bases and J by 7 bases, with 12 bases between. The CDR3 is CSAREGRKGTQYF. In nucleotides, the CDR3 is TGCAGTGCTAGAGAGGGGCGAAAGGGGACCCAGTACTTC.

V is TRBV10-1 and J is TRBJ1-1, with D perhaps TRBD1 (6 bases). The V and J ends lost 3 bases and 6 bases respectively, with 14 bases between them. The CDR3 contains 14 residues. Germline V gene lookup returns CDR1 WNHNN and CDR2 SYGVQD (reference sequence). The CDR3 DNA reads as TGCGCCAGCAGTGATAACAGGGAATGGGCTGAAGCTTTCTTT. Protein product: CASSDNREWAEAFF.

The gene calls are TRBV19 and TRBJ2-1; 10 bases match TRBD2. The CDR3 runs 16 residues. V lost 8 bases to trimming and J lost 5 bases; unmatched junction nucleotides: 12. Germline V gene sequence: CDR1 LNHDA, CDR2 SQIVND (reference sequence). CDR3 DNA sequence: TGTGCCAGTTCCTCATTTCTAGCGGGAGTAGACAATGAGCAGTTCTTC. Its translation: CASSSFLAGVDNEQFF.

This clonotype was seen only a few times. The rearrangement joins TRBV5-6 to TRBJ2-1; 13 bases are shared with TRBD2. Germline V gives CDR1 SGHDT, CDR2 YYEEEE. V lost 4 bases, J lost 6 bases, and 4 bases stayed unmatched. This CDR3 is built from 15 residues. Written as DNA, the CDR3 is TGTGCCAGCAGCCCGACTAGCGGGAGGTTCAATGAGCAGTTCTTC. Translated, it gives CASSPTSGRFNEQFF.